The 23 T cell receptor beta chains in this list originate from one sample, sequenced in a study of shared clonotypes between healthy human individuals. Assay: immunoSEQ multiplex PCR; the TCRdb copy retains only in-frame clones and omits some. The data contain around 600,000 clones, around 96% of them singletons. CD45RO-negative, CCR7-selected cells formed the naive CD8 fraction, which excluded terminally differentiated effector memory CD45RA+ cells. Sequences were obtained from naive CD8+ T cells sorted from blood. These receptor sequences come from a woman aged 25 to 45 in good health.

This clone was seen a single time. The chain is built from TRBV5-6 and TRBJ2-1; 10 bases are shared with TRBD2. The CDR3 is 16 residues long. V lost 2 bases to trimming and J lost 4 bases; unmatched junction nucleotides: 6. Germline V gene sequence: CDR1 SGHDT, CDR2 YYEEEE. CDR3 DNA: TGTGCCAGCAGCTTTTCAGCGGGAGGGGGTTACAATGAGCAGTTCTTC. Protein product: CASSFSAGGGYNEQFF.

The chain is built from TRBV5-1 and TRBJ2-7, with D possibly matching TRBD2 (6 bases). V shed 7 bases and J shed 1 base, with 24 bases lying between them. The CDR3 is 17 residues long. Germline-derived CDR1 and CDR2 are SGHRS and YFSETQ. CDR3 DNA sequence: TGCGCCAGCGCGGGGCCTGGGGAGCGGGCCTATTCCTACGAGCAGTACTTC. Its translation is CASAGPGERAYSYEQYF.

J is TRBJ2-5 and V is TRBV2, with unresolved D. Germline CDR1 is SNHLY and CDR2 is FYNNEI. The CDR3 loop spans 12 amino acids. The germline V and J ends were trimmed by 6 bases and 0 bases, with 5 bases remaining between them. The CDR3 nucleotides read TGTGCCAGCAGGGGTAACCAAGAGACCCAGTACTTC. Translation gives CASRGNQETQYF. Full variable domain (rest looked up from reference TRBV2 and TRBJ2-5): EPEVTQTPSHQVTQMGQEVILRCVPISNHLYFYWYRQILGQKVEFLVSFYNNEISEKSEIFDDQFSVERPDGSNFTLKIRSTKLEDSAMYFCASRGNQETQYFGPGTRLLVL.

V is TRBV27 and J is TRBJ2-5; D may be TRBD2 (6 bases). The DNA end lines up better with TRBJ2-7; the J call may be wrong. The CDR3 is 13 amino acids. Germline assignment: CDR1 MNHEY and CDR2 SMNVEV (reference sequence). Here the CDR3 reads CASGRGRTYEQYF. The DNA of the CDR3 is TGTGCCAGCGGGCGGGGACGCACCTACGAGCAGTACTTC.

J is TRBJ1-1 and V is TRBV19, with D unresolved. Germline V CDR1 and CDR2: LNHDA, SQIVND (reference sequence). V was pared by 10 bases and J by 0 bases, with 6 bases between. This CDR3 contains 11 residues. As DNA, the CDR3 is TGTGCCACCCGGGTGAACACTGAAGCTTTCTTT. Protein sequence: CATRVNTEAFF.

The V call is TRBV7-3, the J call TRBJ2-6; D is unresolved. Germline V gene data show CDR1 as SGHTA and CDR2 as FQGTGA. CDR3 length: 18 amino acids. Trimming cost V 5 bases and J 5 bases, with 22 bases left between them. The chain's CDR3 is CASSHGPRLQSRANVLTF. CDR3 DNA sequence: TGTGCCAGCAGCCATGGACCACGCTTACAAAGTCGGGCCAACGTCCTGACTTTC.

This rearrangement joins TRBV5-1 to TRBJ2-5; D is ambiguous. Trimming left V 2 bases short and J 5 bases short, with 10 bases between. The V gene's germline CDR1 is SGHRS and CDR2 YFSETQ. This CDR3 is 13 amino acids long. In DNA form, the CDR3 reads TGCGCCAGCAGCTTTCTGCACGGGGAGACCCAGTACTTC. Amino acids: CASSFLHGETQYF. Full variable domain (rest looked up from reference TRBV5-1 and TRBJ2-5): KAGVTQTPRYLIKTRGQQVTLSCSPISGHRSVSWYQQTPGQGLQFLFEYFSETQRNKGNFPGRFSGRQFSNSRSEMNVSTLELGDSALYLCASSFLHGETQYFGPGTRLLVL.

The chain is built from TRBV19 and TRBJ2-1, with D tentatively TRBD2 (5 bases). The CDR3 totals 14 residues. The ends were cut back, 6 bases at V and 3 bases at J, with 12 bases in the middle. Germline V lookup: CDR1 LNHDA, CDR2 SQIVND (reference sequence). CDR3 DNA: TGTGCCAGTAGCCCTTACGAGGGCTACAATGAGCAGTTCTTC. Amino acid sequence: CASSPYEGYNEQFF.

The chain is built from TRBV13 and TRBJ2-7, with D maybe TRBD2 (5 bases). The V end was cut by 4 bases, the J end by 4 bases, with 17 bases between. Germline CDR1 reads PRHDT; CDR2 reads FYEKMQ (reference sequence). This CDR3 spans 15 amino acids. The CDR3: CASSSRKRLEYEQYF. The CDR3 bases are TGTGCCAGCAGCTCCCGAAAGCGGCTAGAATACGAGCAGTACTTC.

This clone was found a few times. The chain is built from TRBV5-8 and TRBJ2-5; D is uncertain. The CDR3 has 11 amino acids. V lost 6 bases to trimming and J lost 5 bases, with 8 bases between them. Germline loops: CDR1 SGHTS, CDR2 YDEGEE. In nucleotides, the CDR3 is TGTGCCAGCACTCCGGACGAGACCCAGTACTTC. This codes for CASTPDETQYF.

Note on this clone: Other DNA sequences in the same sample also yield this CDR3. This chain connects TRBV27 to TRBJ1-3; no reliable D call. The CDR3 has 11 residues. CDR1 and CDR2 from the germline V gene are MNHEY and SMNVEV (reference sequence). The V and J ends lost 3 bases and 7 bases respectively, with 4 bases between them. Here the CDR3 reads CASSFGNTIYF. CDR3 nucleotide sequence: TGTGCCAGCAGTTTTGGGAACACCATATATTTT.

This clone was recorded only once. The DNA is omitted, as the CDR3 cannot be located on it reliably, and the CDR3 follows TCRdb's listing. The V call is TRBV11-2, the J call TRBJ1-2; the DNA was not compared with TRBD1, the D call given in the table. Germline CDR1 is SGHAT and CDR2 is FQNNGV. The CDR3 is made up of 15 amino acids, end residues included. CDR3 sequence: CASSLGSGQGYGYTF.

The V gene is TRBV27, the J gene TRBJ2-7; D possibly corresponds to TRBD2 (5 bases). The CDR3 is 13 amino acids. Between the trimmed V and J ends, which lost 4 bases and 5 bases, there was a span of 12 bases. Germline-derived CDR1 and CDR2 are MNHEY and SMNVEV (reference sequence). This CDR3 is CASSSRTDNEQYF. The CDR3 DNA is TGTGCCAGCAGTTCCAGGACTGATAACGAGCAGTACTTC.

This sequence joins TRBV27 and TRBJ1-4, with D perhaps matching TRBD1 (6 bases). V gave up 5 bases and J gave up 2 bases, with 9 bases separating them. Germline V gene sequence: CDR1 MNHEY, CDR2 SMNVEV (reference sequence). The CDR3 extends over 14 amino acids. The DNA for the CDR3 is TGTGCCAGCAGTCCCGGACAGACTAATGAAAAACTGTTTTTT. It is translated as CASSPGQTNEKLFF.

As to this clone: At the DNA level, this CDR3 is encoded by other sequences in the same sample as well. CDR3 in DNA: TGTGCCACCAGCAGAGATCAGGGTCTGGGTCAGCCCCAGCATTTT. This encodes CATSRDQGLGQPQHF. The V and J genes are TRBV15 and TRBJ1-5; D is perhaps TRBD1 (5 bases). V shed 0 bases and J shed 6 bases, with 12 bases lying between them. There are 15 residues in the CDR3. Per the germline V gene, CDR1 is LNHNV and CDR2 is YYDKDF (reference sequence). Full variable domain (missing parts from reference TRBV15 and TRBJ1-5): DAMVIQNPRYQVTQFGKPVTLSCSQTLNHNVMYWYQQKSSQAPKLLFHYYDKDFNNEADTPDNFQSRRPNTSFCFLDIRSPGLGDTAMYLCATSRDQGLGQPQHFGDGTRLSIL.

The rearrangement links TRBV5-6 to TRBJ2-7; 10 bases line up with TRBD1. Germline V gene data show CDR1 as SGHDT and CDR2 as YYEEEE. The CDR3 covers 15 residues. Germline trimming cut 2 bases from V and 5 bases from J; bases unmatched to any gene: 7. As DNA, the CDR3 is TGTGCCAGCAGCTTCCCGGGACAGGGGAGCGACGAGCAGTACTTC. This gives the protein CASSFPGQGSDEQYF.

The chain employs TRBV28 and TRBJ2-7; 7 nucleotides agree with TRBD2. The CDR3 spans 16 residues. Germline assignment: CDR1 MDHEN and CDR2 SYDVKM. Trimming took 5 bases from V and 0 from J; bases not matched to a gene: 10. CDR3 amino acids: CASSHDPGGSSYEQYF. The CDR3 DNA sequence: TGTGCCAGCAGTCACGACCCGGGGGGTAGCTCCTACGAGCAGTACTTC.

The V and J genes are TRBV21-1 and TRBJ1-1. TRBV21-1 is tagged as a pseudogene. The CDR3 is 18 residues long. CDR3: CASSKELFGRGGLAEAFF. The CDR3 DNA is TGTGCCAGCAGCAAAGAACTTTTTGGGAGGGGAGGACTCGCTGAAGCTTTCTTT.

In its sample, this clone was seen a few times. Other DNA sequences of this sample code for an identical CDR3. CDR3 sequence reads: CASRSYEQYF. The CDR3, as DNA: TGTGCCAGCCGGTCCTACGAGCAGTACTTC. The chain has TRBV2 and TRBJ2-7; D remains ambiguous. The CDR3 covers 10 residues. Germline loops: CDR1 SNHLY, CDR2 FYNNEI. The V and J ends lost 8 bases and 1 base respectively, with 3 bases between them. Full variable domain (rest looked up from reference TRBV2 and TRBJ2-7): EPEVTQTPSHQVTQMGQEVILRCVPISNHLYFYWYRQILGQKVEFLVSFYNNEISEKSEIFDDQFSVERPDGSNFTLKIRSTKLEDSAMYFCASRSYEQYFGPGTRLTVT.

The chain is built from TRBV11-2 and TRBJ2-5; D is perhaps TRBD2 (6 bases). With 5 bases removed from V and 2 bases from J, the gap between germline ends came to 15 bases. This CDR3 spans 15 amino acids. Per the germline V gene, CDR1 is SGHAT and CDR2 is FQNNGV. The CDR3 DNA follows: TGTGCCAGCAGCCCCGGGACTCAAAATCAAGAGACCCAGTACTTC. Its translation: CASSPGTQNQETQYF.

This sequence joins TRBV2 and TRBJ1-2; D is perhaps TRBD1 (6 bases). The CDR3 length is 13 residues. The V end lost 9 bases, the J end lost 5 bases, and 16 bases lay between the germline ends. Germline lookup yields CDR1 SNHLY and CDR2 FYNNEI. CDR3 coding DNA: TGTGCCAGTAGTTGGACAGAAACTTATGGCTACACCTTC. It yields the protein CASSWTETYGYTF. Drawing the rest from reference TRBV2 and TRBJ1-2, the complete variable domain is EPEVTQTPSHQVTQMGQEVILRCVPISNHLYFYWYRQILGQKVEFLVSFYNNEISEKSEIFDDQFSVERPDGSNFTLKIRSTKLEDSAMYFCASSWTETYGYTFGSGTRLTVV.

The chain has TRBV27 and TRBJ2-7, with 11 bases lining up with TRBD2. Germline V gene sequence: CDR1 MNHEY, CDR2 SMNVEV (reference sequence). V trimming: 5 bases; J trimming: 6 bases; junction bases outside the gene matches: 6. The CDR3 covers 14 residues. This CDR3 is CASSTGLAVLEQYF. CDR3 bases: TGTGCCAGCAGTACGGGACTAGCGGTACTCGAGCAGTACTTC.

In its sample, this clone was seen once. In DNA form, the CDR3 reads TGCGCCAGCAGTGATTCTAGACAGAGCTCCTACAATGAGCAGTTCTTC. This sequence encodes CASSDSRQSSYNEQFF. This rearrangement joins TRBV10-1 to TRBJ2-1, with D tentatively TRBD1 (5 bases). Germline V gene data show CDR1 as WNHNN and CDR2 as SYGVQD (reference sequence). Trimming pared 3 bases from V and 0 bases from J, leaving 12 bases between. This CDR3 comprises 16 residues.